These 16 T cell receptor beta chains originate from one sample sequenced in a study of Ad26.COV2.S vaccination and SARS-CoV-2 variants. Produced via immunoSEQ multiplex PCR; TCRdb's table is partial and in-frame only. The table shows some 480,000 clones, with 87% occurring only once. Described treatment: over 15 received Ad26.COV2.S at low or high dose, single or two shots; about 5 received placebo; per-sample allocation not given. Collection of the samples took place on day 63 after the first injection of vaccine or placebo. The sample was peripheral blood, taken in a trial of Ad26.COV2.S vaccine versus placebo. The receptors here all came from a person aged 18-60 years who received the Ad26.COV2.S COVID-19 vaccine or a placebo.

Notes on this clone: Other nucleotide sequences in the sample specify the same CDR3. The CDR3 coding sequence is TGTGCCAGCAGGACTAGCGGGACGTACGAGCAGTACTTC. The encoded protein is CASRTSGTYEQYF. The chain combines TRBV28 with TRBJ2-7; 11 bases match TRBD2. The length of the CDR3 is 13 residues. V dropped 6 bases and J dropped 4; count of bases not matched to a gene: 2. From germline, CDR1 is MDHEN and CDR2 SYDVKM.

The CDR3 here is CASSTGTGVVLRELFF. The CDR3 bases are TGCGCCAGCAGCACTGGGACAGGTGTTGTGCTCCGGGAGCTGTTTTTT. The rearrangement links TRBV5-1 to TRBJ2-2; 8 positions match TRBD1. The CDR3 extends over 16 amino acids. The trim removed 4 bases at V and 9 bases at J, leaving 14 bases unmatched. Per the germline V gene, CDR1 is SGHRS and CDR2 is YFSETQ.

This sequence joins TRBV24-1 and TRBJ2-7; 8 bases line up with TRBD2. The CDR3 is made up of 17 amino acids. Germline CDR1 KGHDR, CDR2 SFDVKD. After removal of 3 bases from V and 1 base from J, the junction contained 10 bases not matched to a gene. DNA of the CDR3: TGTGCCACCAGTGATCCAGACAGCGGGAGCCATTCCTACGAGCAGTACTTC. Translating gives CATSDPDSGSHSYEQYF.

The chain carries TRBV29-1 and TRBJ1-1; D uncertain. The CDR3 spans 12 residues. Germline CDR1 SQVTM, CDR2 ANQGSEA. The V gene lost 1 base and the J gene lost 1 base, with 4 bases spanning the gap. This CDR3 is CSVEAANTEAFF. The CDR3 DNA reads as TGCAGCGTTGAAGCGGCGAACACTGAAGCTTTCTTT.

The sample holds one count of this clone. The chain employs TRBV5-6 and TRBJ2-3, with D tentatively TRBD2 (6 bases). V gave up 9 bases and J gave up 4 bases, with 21 bases separating them. This CDR3 contains 15 residues. Per the germline V gene, CDR1 is SGHDT and CDR2 is YYEEEE. This chain's CDR3 is CATTRGVVNSDTQYF. CDR3 DNA sequence: TGTGCCACCACTCGCGGGGTAGTAAATTCAGATACGCAGTATTTT.

This clone was seen only a few times. This chain connects TRBV24-1 to TRBJ2-1; 7 nucleotides agree with TRBD2. Germline V gene sequence: CDR1 KGHDR, CDR2 SFDVKD. The CDR3 sequence is 21 residues long. V was pared by 5 bases and J by 5 bases, with 26 bases of the junction left unmatched. CDR3 bases: TGTGCCACCAGTGCTTTCGAACTAGCGCCATGGGCAAAAATAGGGGACAATGAGCAGTTCTTC. Its translation is CATSAFELAPWAKIGDNEQFF.

J is TRBJ1-5 and V is TRBV6-2 or TRBV6-3; 8 nucleotides align to TRBD1. CDR1 and CDR2 from the germline V gene are MNHEY and SVGEGT. The J segment lost 1 base and the V segment lost 2 bases, leaving 7 bases of the junction unmatched. The CDR3 spans 17 residues. The CDR3 bases are TGTGCCAGCAGTTACGGATACAGGGGGGGGAGCAATCAGCCCCAGCATTTT. Encoded protein: CASSYGYRGGSNQPQHF.

The chain combines TRBV2 with TRBJ2-6; a weak D match, TRBD1 (5 bases). The CDR3 sequence is 15 residues long. CDR1 SNHLY and CDR2 FYNNEI come from the germline V gene. V lost 1 base and J lost 5, with 9 bases in between. CDR3 in amino acids: CASSEDRTWANVLTF. Here the CDR3 DNA reads TGTGCCAGCAGTGAAGACAGGACCTGGGCCAACGTCCTGACTTTC.

This clone was seen a single time. This chain joins TRBV28 and TRBJ1-6; 7 nucleotides match TRBD1. Germline-derived CDR1 and CDR2 are MDHEN and SYDVKM. The CDR3 totals 14 residues. V shed 8 bases, J shed 7 bases, and the junction held 8 bases outside the gene matches. In DNA form, the CDR3 reads TGTGCCAGCCAAACTGACAGGGCCAATTCACCCCTCCACTTT. It yields the protein CASQTDRANSPLHF.

The V gene is TRBV19, the J gene TRBJ1-1, with unresolved D. This CDR3 has 13 amino acids. Germline CDR1 reads LNHDA; CDR2 reads SQIVND (reference sequence). The V end was cut by 5 bases, the J end by 7 bases, with 14 bases between. The CDR3 region has the DNA TGTGCCAGTAGTCCGGCCGGGAAGATTGAAGCTTTCTTT. This sequence encodes CASSPAGKIEAFF.

This clone turned up a few times. The chain uses TRBV28 and TRBJ1-2; tentative D call: TRBD1 (6 bases). The CDR3 covers 12 residues. V shed 5 bases and J shed 8 bases, with 12 bases lying between them. The V gene's germline CDR1 is MDHEN and CDR2 SYDVKM. CDR3 DNA sequence: TGTGCCAGCAGTCAGGGGTCCGGCGGCTACACCTTC. It is translated as CASSQGSGGYTF.

The chain has TRBV6-2 or TRBV6-3 and TRBJ1-4; a possible D gene is TRBD1 (5 bases). Germline CDR1 and CDR2: MNHEY and SVGEGT. Trimming removed 0 bases from V and 0 bases from J, with 5 bases in between. CDR3 length equals 15 residues. In nucleotides, the CDR3 is TGTGCCAGCAGTTACTCGGGACCAACTAATGAAAAACTGTTTTTT. Protein sequence: CASSYSGPTNEKLFF.

CDR3 sequence (DNA): TGTGCCAGCAGGGAGTTACTAGCGGTTTACGAGCAGTACTTC. This translates into CASRELLAVYEQYF. The chain is built from TRBV6-5 and TRBJ2-7; TRBD2 agrees at 8 bases. The CDR3 is 14 amino acids. Germline V gene lookup returns CDR1 MNHEY and CDR2 SVGAGI. V lost 6 bases to trimming and J lost 4 bases; unmatched junction nucleotides: 8.

The chain joins TRBV6-2 or TRBV6-3 to TRBJ2-7; D unresolved. Trimming took off 2 bases at V and 0 bases at J, with 11 bases between the two ends. The CDR3 has 15 residues. Per germline, CDR1 MNHEY and CDR2 SVGEGT. DNA for the CDR3: TGTGCCAGCAGTTACGAACCGGGCAACTCCTACGAGCAGTACTTC. Amino acids: CASSYEPGNSYEQYF.

The genes are TRBV15 and TRBJ2-7; 14 bases fit TRBD2. V shed 8 bases, J shed 2 bases, and the junction held 11 bases outside the gene matches. Germline V lookup: CDR1 LNHNV, CDR2 YYDKDF (reference sequence). There are 17 residues in the CDR3. In DNA form, the CDR3 reads TGTGCCACCGAAGACGGGACTAGCGGGAGTTGGACCTACGAGCAGTACTTC. Protein: CATEDGTSGSWTYEQYF. The full variable domain, in which reference TRBV15 and TRBJ2-7 provide the parts outside the CDR3, is DAMVIQNPRYQVTQFGKPVTLSCSQTLNHNVMYWYQQKSSQAPKLLFHYYDKDFNNEADTPDNFQSRRPNTSFCFLDIRSPGLGDTAMYLCATEDGTSGSWTYEQYFGPGTRLTVT.

The rearrangement uses TRBV28 and TRBJ2-7, with 7 bases identical to TRBD1. The CDR3 covers 13 residues. The ends lost 5 bases at V and 2 bases at J; junction bases unmatched: 3. Germline-derived CDR1 and CDR2 are MDHEN and SYDVKM. In nucleotides, the CDR3 is TGTGCCAGCAGTGCGACAGGGCCCTACGAGCAGTACTTC. Translating gives CASSATGPYEQYF.